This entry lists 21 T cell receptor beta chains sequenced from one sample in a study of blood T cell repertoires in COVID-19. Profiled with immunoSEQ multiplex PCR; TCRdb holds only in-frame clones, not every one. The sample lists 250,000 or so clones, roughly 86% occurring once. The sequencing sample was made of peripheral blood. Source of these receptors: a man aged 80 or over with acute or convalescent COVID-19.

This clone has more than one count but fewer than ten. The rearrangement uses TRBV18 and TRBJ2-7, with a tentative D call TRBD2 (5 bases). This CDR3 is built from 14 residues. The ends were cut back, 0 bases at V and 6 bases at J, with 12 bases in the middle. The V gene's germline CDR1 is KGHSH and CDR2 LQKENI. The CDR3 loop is CASSPPRVGGEQYF. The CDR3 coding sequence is TGTGCCAGCTCACCACCGCGGGTCGGCGGCGAGCAGTACTTC.

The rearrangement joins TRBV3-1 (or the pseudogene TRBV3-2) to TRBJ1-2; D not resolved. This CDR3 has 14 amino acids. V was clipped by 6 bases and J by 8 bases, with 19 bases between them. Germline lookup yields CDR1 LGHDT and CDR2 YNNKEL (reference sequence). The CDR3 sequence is CASSLRRGPRGYTF. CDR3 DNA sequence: TGTGCCAGCAGTCTCCGGAGAGGCCCAAGGGGCTACACCTTC.

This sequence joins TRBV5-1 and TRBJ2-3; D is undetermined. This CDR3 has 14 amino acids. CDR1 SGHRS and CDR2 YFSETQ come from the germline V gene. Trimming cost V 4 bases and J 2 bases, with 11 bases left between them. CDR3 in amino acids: CASSLLPNTDTQYF. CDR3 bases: TGCGCCAGCAGCCTGCTACCCAACACAGATACGCAGTATTTT.

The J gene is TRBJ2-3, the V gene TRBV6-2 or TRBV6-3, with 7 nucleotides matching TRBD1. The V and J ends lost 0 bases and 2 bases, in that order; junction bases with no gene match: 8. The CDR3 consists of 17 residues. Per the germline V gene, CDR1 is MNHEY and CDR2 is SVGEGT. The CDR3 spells CASSYSRKGAITDTQYF. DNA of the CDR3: TGTGCCAGCAGTTACTCGAGGAAGGGGGCAATCACAGATACGCAGTATTTT.

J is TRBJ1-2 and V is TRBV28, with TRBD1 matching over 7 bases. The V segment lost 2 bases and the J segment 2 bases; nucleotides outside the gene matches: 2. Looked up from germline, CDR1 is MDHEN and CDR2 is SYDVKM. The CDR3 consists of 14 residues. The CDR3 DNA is TGTGCCAGCAGTTTACTGACAGGGAACTATGGCTACACCTTC. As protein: CASSLLTGNYGYTF.

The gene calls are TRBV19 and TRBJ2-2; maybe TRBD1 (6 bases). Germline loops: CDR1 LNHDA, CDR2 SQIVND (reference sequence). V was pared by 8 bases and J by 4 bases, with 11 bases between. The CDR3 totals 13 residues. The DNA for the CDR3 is TGTGCCAGTTCGCCCAGGGGCACCGGGGAGCTGTTTTTT. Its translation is CASSPRGTGELFF.

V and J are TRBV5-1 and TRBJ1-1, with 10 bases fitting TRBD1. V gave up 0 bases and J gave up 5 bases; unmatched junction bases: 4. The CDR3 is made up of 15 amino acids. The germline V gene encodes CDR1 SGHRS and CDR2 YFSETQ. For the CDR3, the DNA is TGCGCCAGCAGCTTGGGGGACAGGGGTACGACTGAAGCTTTCTTT. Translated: CASSLGDRGTTEAFF.

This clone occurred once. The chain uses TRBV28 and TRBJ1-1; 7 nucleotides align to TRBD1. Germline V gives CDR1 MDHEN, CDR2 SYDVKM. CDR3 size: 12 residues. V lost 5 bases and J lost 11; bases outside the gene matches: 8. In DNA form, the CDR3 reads TGTGCCAGCAGTGCCTACAGGGGTTCGGCTTTCTTT. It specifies CASSAYRGSAFF.

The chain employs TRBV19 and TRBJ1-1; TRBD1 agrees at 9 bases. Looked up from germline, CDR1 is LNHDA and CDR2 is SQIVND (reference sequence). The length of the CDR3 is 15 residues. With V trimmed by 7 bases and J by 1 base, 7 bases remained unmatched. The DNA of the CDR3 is TGTGCCAGTACGGCGACAGGGGGGGCGAACACTGAAGCTTTCTTT. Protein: CASTATGGANTEAFF.

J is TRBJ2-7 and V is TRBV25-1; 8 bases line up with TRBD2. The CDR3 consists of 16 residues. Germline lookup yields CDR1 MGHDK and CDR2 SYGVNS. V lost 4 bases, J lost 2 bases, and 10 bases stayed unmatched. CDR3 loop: CASSARGGPITYEQYF. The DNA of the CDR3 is TGTGCCAGCAGTGCCCGGGGGGGGCCGATCACCTACGAGCAGTACTTC.

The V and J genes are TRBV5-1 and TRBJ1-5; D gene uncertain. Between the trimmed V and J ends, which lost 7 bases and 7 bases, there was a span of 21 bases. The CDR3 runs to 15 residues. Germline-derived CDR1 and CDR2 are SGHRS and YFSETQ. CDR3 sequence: CASRKFYDTQQPQHF. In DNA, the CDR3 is TGCGCCAGCCGTAAGTTTTACGACACCCAGCAGCCCCAGCATTTT. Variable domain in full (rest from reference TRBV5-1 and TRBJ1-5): KAGVTQTPRYLIKTRGQQVTLSCSPISGHRSVSWYQQTPGQGLQFLFEYFSETQRNKGNFPGRFSGRQFSNSRSEMNVSTLELGDSALYLCASRKFYDTQQPQHFGDGTRLSIL.

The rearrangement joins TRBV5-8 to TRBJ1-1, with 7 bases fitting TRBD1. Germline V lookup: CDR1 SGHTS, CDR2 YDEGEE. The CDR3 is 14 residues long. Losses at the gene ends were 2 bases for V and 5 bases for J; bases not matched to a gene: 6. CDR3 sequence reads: CASSFRQGRTEAFF. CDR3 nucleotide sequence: TGTGCCAGCAGCTTCAGACAGGGTCGGACTGAAGCTTTCTTT.

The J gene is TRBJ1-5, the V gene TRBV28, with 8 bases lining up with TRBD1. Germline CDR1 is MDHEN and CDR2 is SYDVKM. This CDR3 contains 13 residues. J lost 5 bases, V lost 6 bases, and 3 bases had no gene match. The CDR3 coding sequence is TGTGCCAGCAGGTCAGGGGGCGATCAGCCCCAGCATTTT. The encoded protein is CASRSGGDQPQHF.

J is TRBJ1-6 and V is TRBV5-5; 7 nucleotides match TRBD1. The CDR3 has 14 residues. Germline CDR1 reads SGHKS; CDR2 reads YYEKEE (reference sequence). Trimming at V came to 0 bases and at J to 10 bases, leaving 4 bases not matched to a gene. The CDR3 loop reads CASSLEGGLSPLHF. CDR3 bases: TGTGCCAGCAGCTTGGAAGGGGGCCTCTCACCCCTCCACTTT.

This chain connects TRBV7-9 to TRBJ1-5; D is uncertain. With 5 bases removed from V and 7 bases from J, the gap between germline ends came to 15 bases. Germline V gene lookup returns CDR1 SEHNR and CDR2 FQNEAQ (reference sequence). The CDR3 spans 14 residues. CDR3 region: CASSPEPAGQPQHF. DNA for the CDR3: TGTGCCAGCAGCCCAGAACCAGCGGGGCAGCCCCAGCATTTT.

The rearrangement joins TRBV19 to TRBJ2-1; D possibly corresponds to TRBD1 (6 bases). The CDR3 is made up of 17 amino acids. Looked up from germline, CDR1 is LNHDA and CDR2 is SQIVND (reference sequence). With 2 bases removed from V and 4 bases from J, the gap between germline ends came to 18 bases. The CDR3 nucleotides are TGTGCCAGTAGTATATGGTCAGGGACACCTCCTTACAATGAGCAGTTCTTC. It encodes CASSIWSGTPPYNEQFF.

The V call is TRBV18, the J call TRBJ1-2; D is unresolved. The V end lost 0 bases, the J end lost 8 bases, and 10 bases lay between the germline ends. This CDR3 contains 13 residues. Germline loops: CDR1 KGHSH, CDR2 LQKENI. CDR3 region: CASSPPPRVGYTF. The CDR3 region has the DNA TGTGCCAGCTCACCACCCCCCCGGGTGGGCTACACCTTC. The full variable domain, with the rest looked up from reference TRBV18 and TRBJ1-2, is NAGVMQNPRHLVRRRGQEARLRCSPMKGHSHVYWYRQLPEEGLKFMVYLQKENIIDESGMPKERFSAEFPKEGPSILRIQQVVRGDSAAYFCASSPPPRVGYTFGSGTRLTVV.

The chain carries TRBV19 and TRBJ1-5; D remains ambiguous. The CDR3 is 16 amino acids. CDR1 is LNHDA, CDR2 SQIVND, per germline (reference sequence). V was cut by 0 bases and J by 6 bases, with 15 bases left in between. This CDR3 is CASSIEPPRGGQPQHF. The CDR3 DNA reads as TGTGCCAGTAGTATAGAGCCTCCTCGGGGAGGTCAGCCCCAGCATTTT.

This chain's CDR3 is CASKAGQSNTGELFF. For the CDR3, the DNA is TGTGCCAGTAAGGCGGGGCAGTCGAACACCGGGGAGCTGTTTTTT. The chain has TRBV19 and TRBJ2-2; possibly TRBD2 for D (6 bases). Looked up from germline, CDR1 is LNHDA and CDR2 is SQIVND (reference sequence). This CDR3 contains 15 residues. V was shortened by 7 bases and J by 0 bases, with 12 bases between the two germline ends.

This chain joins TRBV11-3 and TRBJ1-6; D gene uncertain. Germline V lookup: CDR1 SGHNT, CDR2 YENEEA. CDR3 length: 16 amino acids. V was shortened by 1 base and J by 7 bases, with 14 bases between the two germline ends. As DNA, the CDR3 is TGTGCCAGCAGCTTAGGCGGGCAAGTCCCCAATTCACCCCTCCACTTT. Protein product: CASSLGGQVPNSPLHF.

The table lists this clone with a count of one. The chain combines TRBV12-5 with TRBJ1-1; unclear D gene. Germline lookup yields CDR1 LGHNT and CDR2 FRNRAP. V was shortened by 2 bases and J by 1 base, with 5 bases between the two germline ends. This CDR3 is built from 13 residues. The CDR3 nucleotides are TGTGCTAGTGGTTTGAGCGAGAACACTGAAGCTTTCTTT. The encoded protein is CASGLSENTEAFF.